This T cell receptor (beta chain) derives from a study of regulatory T cells in long-lasting Graves disease. Across the study: Patients met the persistent Graves' disease definition after over 5 years of antithyroid drugs with positive TSH receptor antibodies.

CDR3 length: 18 amino acids. In germline, CDR1 is SEHNR, CDR2 FQNEAQ (reference sequence). V lost 0 bases and J lost 2, with 17 bases in between. Time point indicated: persistent/refractory GD, antithyroid drugs over 5 years with positive TRAb. The authors made the TCR library using RNA they extracted from PBMCs. Sequencing libraries for TCR beta were prepared with iRepertoire HTBI primers and Arm-PCR of CDR3 regions. One entry per CDR3 protein results from TCRdb running MiXCR on the multiplex PCR reads. The sample carries hundreds of thousands of distinct CDR3 sequences, around 20% recorded once. This chain uses TRBV7-9 with TRBJ1-5; no reliable D call. The specimen was peripheral blood mononuclear cells (PBMCs), collected when the disease was refractory, from a patient treated with antithyroid drugs. The receptor was derived from a female donor with Graves disease. The CDR3 DNA reads as TGTGCCAGCAGCTTAGCGACGTTAAGAGGTGGGCGCAATCAGCCCCAGCATTTT. Protein: CASSLATLRGGRNQPQHF.